A single sample gave rise to the 20 T cell receptor beta chains below, sequenced in a study of T cell repertoires in cytomegalovirus infection. TCRdb reanalysed the reads using MiXCR and keeps one entry per CDR3 protein. The sample has around 310,000 distinct CDR3 sequences, roughly a sixth seen once; the top ten hold 12%. The sample consisted of PBMCs. The receptor set was obtained from a human donor in good health (CMV status not recorded). Some clones in this sample may be carry-over from other donors' samples.

The table lists this clonotype with a few counts. The chain is built from TRBV19 and TRBJ1-1, with 11 bases matching TRBD1. This CDR3 is built from 15 residues. V lost 5 bases, J lost 6 bases, and 8 bases stayed unmatched. CDR1 and CDR2 (germline): LNHDA, SQIVND (reference sequence). CDR3 amino acids: CASSATRDRGAEAFF. CDR3 bases: TGTGCCAGTAGTGCCACCCGGGACAGGGGGGCTGAAGCTTTCTTT. The variable domain in full, completed from reference TRBV19 and TRBJ1-1, reads DGGITQSPKYLFRKEGQNVTLSCEQNLNHDAMYWYRQDPGQGLRLIYYSQIVNDFQKGDIAEGYSVSREKKESFPLTVTSAQKNPTAFYLCASSATRDRGAEAFFGQGTRLTVV.

The sample holds many counts of this clonotype. V usage is TRBV7-8 and J usage is TRBJ2-5; D uncertain. V shed 5 bases and J shed 1 base, with 8 bases lying between them. Germline-derived CDR1 and CDR2 are SGHVS and FQNEAQ. This CDR3 comprises 13 residues. CDR3 sequence reads: CASSTSTQETQYF. DNA of the CDR3: TGTGCCAGCAGCACATCAACCCAAGAGACCCAGTACTTC.

This clonotype was seen at least ten times. The chain joins TRBV7-2 to TRBJ2-5; a possible D gene is TRBD1 (5 bases). V was pared by 1 base and J by 5 bases, with 17 bases between. The CDR3 runs to 16 residues. Germline lookup yields CDR1 SGHTA and CDR2 FQGNSA. The CDR3 nucleotides are TGTGCCAGCAGCTTAGAAGGCTTGTGGGGCGGCGAGACCCAGTACTTC. It is translated as CASSLEGLWGGETQYF. The whole variable domain, remainder taken from reference TRBV7-2 and TRBJ2-5, is GAGVSQSPSNKVTEKGKDVELRCDPISGHTALYWYRQSLGQGLEFLIYFQGNSAPDKSGLPSDRFSAERTGGSVSTLTIQRTQQEDSAVYLCASSLEGLWGGETQYFGPGTRLLVL.

This clonotype was seen many times. The rearrangement joins TRBV18 to TRBJ1-3, with D perhaps TRBD1 (6 bases). The CDR3 is 16 amino acids. Germline V gene lookup returns CDR1 KGHSH and CDR2 LQKENI. Trimming removed 2 bases at V and 0 bases at J, with 11 bases between. The chain's CDR3 is CASSPAGAFSGNTIYF. The CDR3, as DNA: TGTGCCAGCTCACCAGCGGGGGCTTTCTCTGGAAACACCATATATTTT.

This clonotype was picked up many times. The genes are TRBV7-2 and TRBJ2-5, with D perhaps matching TRBD1 (6 bases). Germline assignment: CDR1 SGHTA and CDR2 FQGNSA. This CDR3 is 17 amino acids long. Trimming removed 9 bases at V and 3 bases at J, with 26 bases between. The CDR3 DNA reads TGTGCCAGTACCTACGTTACGGCAGGGGAAGGGGAAGAGACCCAGTACTTC. Translation: CASTYVTAGEGEETQYF.

The sample holds one count of this clonotype. The rearrangement uses TRBV28 and TRBJ2-2; 7 bases are shared with TRBD1. Germline V gives CDR1 MDHEN, CDR2 SYDVKM. This CDR3 is built from 16 residues. V lost 7 bases, J lost 4 bases, and 12 bases stayed unmatched. CDR3 loop: CASMKRQGLATGELFF. Written as DNA, the CDR3 is TGTGCCAGCATGAAGCGACAGGGCTTGGCCACCGGGGAGCTGTTTTTT.

This clonotype was detected ten times or more. The chain carries TRBV7-2 and TRBJ2-7; no firm D call. The CDR3 spans 15 residues. V was trimmed by 4 bases and J by 3 bases, leaving 16 bases between them. The germline V gene has CDR1 SGHTA and CDR2 FQGNSA. In DNA form, the CDR3 reads TGTGCCAGCAGCTCCCCCGGAGACACGTTCTACGAGCAGTACTTC. This codes for CASSSPGDTFYEQYF.

Many counts were recorded for this clonotype. The chain combines TRBV6-5 with TRBJ1-1, with 11 bases that match TRBD1. CDR3 length equals 17 residues. V lost 2 bases and J lost 0; bases outside the gene matches: 5. Germline V gene sequence: CDR1 MNHEY, CDR2 SVGAGI. The CDR3 here is CASSYGRTGGMNTEAFF. The CDR3 nucleotides are TGTGCCAGCAGTTACGGACGGACAGGGGGCATGAACACTGAAGCTTTCTTT.

This sequence joins TRBV6-1 and TRBJ2-1, with D possibly being TRBD1 or TRBD2 (5 bases each). The V end lost 6 bases, the J end lost 6 bases, and 15 bases lay between the germline ends. Germline-derived CDR1 and CDR2 are MNHNS and SASEGT. The CDR3 runs to 14 residues. The CDR3 reads CASRELSRGNEQFF. CDR3 sequence (DNA): TGTGCCAGCAGAGAGCTTTCGAGGGGCAATGAGCAGTTCTTC.

This clonotype has just a few counts. V usage is TRBV20-1 and J usage is TRBJ2-1, with D perhaps being TRBD1 or TRBD2 (6 bases each). V lost 4 bases, J lost 6 bases, and 25 bases lay in between. Germline CDR1 DFQATT, CDR2 SNEGSKA (reference sequence). The CDR3 runs 17 residues. The CDR3 DNA reads TGCAGTGCTAAGGGGGGCTTGGCTAGCACGTTTCGCAATGAGCAGTTCTTC. Amino acids: CSAKGGLASTFRNEQFF.

At least ten counts were recorded for this clonotype. The chain employs TRBV7-2 and TRBJ2-7; 8 nucleotides match TRBD1. Germline V gene data show CDR1 as SGHTA and CDR2 as FQGNSA. CDR3 length: 14 amino acids. Trimming at V came to 6 bases and at J to 4 bases, leaving 8 bases not matched to a gene. CDR3 protein: CASSPGGDFYEQYF. The CDR3 region has the DNA TGTGCCAGCAGTCCAGGGGGCGATTTTTACGAGCAGTACTTC.

This clonotype was counted between two and nine times. This chain connects TRBV28 to TRBJ1-1; a weak D match, TRBD1 (5 bases). The CDR3 runs 14 residues. Trimming shortened V by 4 bases and J by 0 bases, and 9 bases separated the two germline ends. The germline CDR1 and CDR2 sequences are MDHEN and SYDVKM. Written as DNA, the CDR3 is TGTGCCAGCAGTTCCAGGGCCCTGAACACTGAAGCTTTCTTT. Residues: CASSSRALNTEAFF. Combining the CDR3 with reference TRBV28 and TRBJ1-1 gives the whole variable domain DVKVTQSSRYLVKRTGEKVFLECVQDMDHENMFWYRQDPGLGLRLIYFSYDVKMKEKGDIPEGYSVSREKKERFSLILESASTNQTSMYLCASSSRALNTEAFFGQGTRLTVV.

This clonotype occurred many times. The chain employs TRBV4-1 and TRBJ1-5; D uncertain. Trimming left V 1 base short and J 4 bases short, with 8 bases between. CDR3 length: 14 amino acids. The germline gives CDR1 MGHRA, CDR2 YSYEKL. In DNA form, the CDR3 reads TGCGCCAGCAGCCAAGCCGGCTCTAATCAGCCCCAGCATTTT. Protein product: CASSQAGSNQPQHF.

This clonotype was counted between two and nine times. The chain employs TRBV4-1 and TRBJ1-1; no reliable D call. Trimming removed 3 bases at V and 1 base at J, with 9 bases between. CDR1 and CDR2 (germline): MGHRA, YSYEKL. The CDR3 sequence is 14 residues long. CDR3 DNA: TGCGCCAGCAGCCACGCTCGCGGGAACACTGAAGCTTTCTTT. This encodes CASSHARGNTEAFF.

Only a few counts were recorded for this clonotype. This chain's CDR3 is CASSLYGSAAEQFF. The CDR3 DNA reads as TGTGCCAGCAGCTTATATGGTAGCGCGGCTGAGCAGTTCTTC. The chain is built from TRBV7-9 and TRBJ2-1, with D possibly being TRBD2 (5 bases). Germline CDR1 SEHNR, CDR2 FQNEAQ (reference sequence). The CDR3 has 14 amino acids. Trimming shortened V by 2 bases and J by 9 bases, and 14 bases separated the two germline ends.

The chain joins TRBV4-1 to TRBJ1-1; D may be TRBD1 (6 bases). With 0 bases removed from V and 5 bases from J, the gap between germline ends came to 13 bases. Germline CDR1 and CDR2: MGHRA and YSYEKL. This CDR3 has 15 residues. The CDR3 DNA reads TGCGCCAGCAGCCAAGACCACAGGGCCGGGACTGAAGCTTTCTTT. Residues: CASSQDHRAGTEAFF.

The V gene is TRBV7-9, the J gene TRBJ1-2; 7 bases map to TRBD1. The CDR3 is 15 residues long. V dropped 4 bases and J dropped 8; count of bases not matched to a gene: 13. Germline CDR1 and CDR2: SEHNR and FQNEAQ (reference sequence). CDR3: CASSSALTGVLGYTF. The DNA of the CDR3 is TGTGCCAGCAGCTCAGCCTTAACAGGGGTCTTGGGCTACACCTTC.

CDR3 bases: TGTGCCAGCAGCTTCGAGAGGGGGGACTATGGCTACACCTTC. Amino acids: CASSFERGDYGYTF. The genes are TRBV7-6 and TRBJ1-2; D might be TRBD1 (6 bases). The CDR3 totals 14 residues. Trimming pared 3 bases from V and 3 bases from J, leaving 11 bases between. Germline assignment: CDR1 SGHVS and CDR2 FNYEAQ.

This clonotype was seen ten or more times. This chain joins TRBV12-3 or TRBV12-4 and TRBJ2-7; no definite D call. CDR3 size: 12 residues. With 6 bases removed from V and 6 bases from J, the gap between germline ends came to 12 bases. CDR3 sequence: CASSLGVGEQYF. The CDR3 nucleotides are TGTGCCAGCAGCCTTGGCGTGGGCGAGCAGTACTTC.

Only a few counts were recorded for this clonotype. This chain uses TRBV19 with TRBJ2-5, with D possibly TRBD1 on 7 matching bases. CDR3 size: 14 residues. Germline lookup yields CDR1 LNHDA and CDR2 SQIVND (reference sequence). Trimming took 2 bases from V and 6 from J, leaving 13 bases between them. CDR3 DNA: TGTGCCAGTAGTATACAGGGGGGCCACCAGACCCAGTACTTC. It is translated as CASSIQGGHQTQYF.